Listed here are 20 T cell receptor beta chains from one sample, sequenced in a study of cytomegalovirus exposure and HLA in healthy donors. 60 Vbeta and 13 Jbeta primers were used in PCR. The method was immunoSEQ multiplex PCR; TCRdb's version includes in-frame clones alone and lacks a portion of them. This table has 90,000 or so clones, 78% appearing once. The material sequenced was PBMCs. The source is a woman in her thirties or forties in good health and CMV-seronegative.

The rearrangement uses TRBV6-4 and TRBJ1-6; D not resolved. Germline lookup yields CDR1 MRHNA and CDR2 SNTAGT. The V end lost 3 bases, the J end lost 14 bases, and 8 bases lay between the germline ends. The CDR3 is made up of 11 amino acids. CDR3 nucleotide sequence: TGTGCCAGCAGTGATGGAGGGTCCCTCCACTTT. Protein product: CASSDGGSLHF.

V and J are TRBV6-5 and TRBJ1-2; 7 bases map to TRBD1. The CDR3 consists of 14 residues. Germline loops: CDR1 MNHEY, CDR2 SVGAGI. The trim removed 5 bases at V and 7 bases at J, leaving 10 bases unmatched. This chain's CDR3 is CASSEGEGASGYTF. The CDR3 nucleotides are TGTGCCAGCAGTGAAGGTGAGGGGGCGAGTGGCTACACCTTC.

The rearrangement uses TRBV5-6 and TRBJ2-5; 9 bases map to TRBD1. The J call may be in error: the DNA end matches TRBJ2-7 better. The CDR3 loop spans 16 amino acids. The germline V gene encodes CDR1 SGHDT and CDR2 YYEEEE. In nucleotides, the CDR3 is TGTGCCAGCAGCTTGGGGGGGACAGGGTCCTCCTACGAGCAGTACTTC. It encodes CASSLGGTGSSYEQYF.

The chain links TRBV19 to TRBJ1-1; 7 nucleotides agree with TRBD1. Germline assignment: CDR1 LNHDA and CDR2 SQIVND (reference sequence). The V segment lost 3 bases and the J segment 1 base; nucleotides outside the gene matches: 8. CDR3 size: 16 residues. CDR3 in DNA: TGTGCCAGTAGTATCCGGGGACAGTGGTCGAACACTGAAGCTTTCTTT. This codes for CASSIRGQWSNTEAFF.

The CDR3 here is CASSLDTNTEAFF. CDR3 sequence (DNA): TGTGCCAGCAGTTTGGACACCAACACTGAAGCTTTCTTT. This chain uses TRBV6-5 with TRBJ1-1, with D perhaps matching TRBD1 (5 bases). Trimming shortened V by 4 bases and J by 2 bases, and 8 bases separated the two germline ends. The CDR3 contains 13 residues. The germline gives CDR1 MNHEY, CDR2 SVGAGI.

Remarks on this clone: At one end the junction does not follow the germline gene, possibly because of a read error. This chain joins TRBV28 and TRBJ2-1; perhaps TRBD1 as D (6 bases). This CDR3 is built from 12 residues. CDR1 MDHEN and CDR2 SYDVKM come from the germline V gene. CDR3 sequence reads: CASSTQRTEPFF. The CDR3 DNA sequence: TGTGCCAGCAGTACTCAAAGGACAGAGCCGTTCTTC.

The chain uses TRBV4-2 and TRBJ2-5, with 8 bases lining up with TRBD2. CDR3 size: 15 residues. With 2 bases clipped from V and 5 bases from J, the junction kept 7 bases outside the gene matches. Germline V lookup: CDR1 LGHNA, CDR2 YNFKEQ. This CDR3 reads CASSQLSGKEETQYF. The DNA of the CDR3 is TGTGCCAGCAGCCAACTTAGCGGGAAGGAGGAGACCCAGTACTTC.

The chain employs TRBV7-2 and TRBJ2-2; D is perhaps TRBD1 (5 bases). The CDR3 spans 15 residues. V gave up 1 base and J gave up 4 bases, with 10 bases separating them. The germline gives CDR1 SGHTA, CDR2 FQGNSA. DNA for the CDR3: TGTGCCAGCAGCTTAGGGCCTCAGGGCACCGGGGAGCTGTTTTTT. It encodes CASSLGPQGTGELFF.

This clone was counted only a few times. V usage is TRBV27 and J usage is TRBJ2-3; D is possibly TRBD1 (5 bases). The germline V gene encodes CDR1 MNHEY and CDR2 SMNVEV (reference sequence). CDR3 length equals 15 residues. The V and J ends lost 3 bases and 3 bases respectively, with 13 bases between them. CDR3 nucleotides: TGTGCCAGCAGTTTGTGGGGAACAGGAACAGATACGCAGTATTTT. Amino acid sequence: CASSLWGTGTDTQYF.

CDR3: CASSPPRDYQPQHF. The CDR3 region has the DNA TGTGCCAGCAGTCCCCCCCGGGATTATCAGCCCCAGCATTTT. The V call is TRBV28, the J call TRBJ1-5; D is uncertain. Per germline, CDR1 MDHEN and CDR2 SYDVKM. This CDR3 comprises 14 residues. The ends were cut back, 5 bases at V and 5 bases at J, with 13 bases in the middle. Based on the CDR3 plus reference TRBV28 and TRBJ1-5, the full variable domain is DVKVTQSSRYLVKRTGEKVFLECVQDMDHENMFWYRQDPGLGLRLIYFSYDVKMKEKGDIPEGYSVSREKKERFSLILESASTNQTSMYLCASSPPRDYQPQHFGDGTRLSIL.

V gene TRBV5-8 combines with J gene TRBJ1-2, with a possible D match to TRBD1 (5 bases). V was shortened by 2 bases and J by 2 bases, with 13 bases between the two germline ends. The CDR3 length is 15 residues. CDR1 SGHTS and CDR2 YDEGEE come from the germline V gene. CDR3: CASSFAGPGNYGYTF. The CDR3 nucleotides read TGTGCCAGCAGCTTTGCAGGGCCAGGGAACTATGGCTACACCTTC.

This chain uses TRBV11-2 with TRBJ2-1; 10 bases are a match to TRBD2. Germline trimming cut 5 bases from V and 5 bases from J; bases unmatched to any gene: 6. The CDR3 spans 15 residues. Germline V gives CDR1 SGHAT, CDR2 FQNNGV. The CDR3 reads CASSLGLARHNEQFF. In DNA form, the CDR3 reads TGTGCCAGCAGCCTGGGACTAGCGAGACACAATGAGCAGTTCTTC.

The chain has TRBV5-4 and TRBJ2-6; no definite D call. CDR1 and CDR2 (germline): SGHNT, YYREEE (reference sequence). V lost 0 bases and J 1 base, leaving 8 bases between the germline ends. The CDR3 covers 16 residues. CDR3 sequence: CASSLADRSGANVLTF. In DNA form, the CDR3 reads TGTGCCAGCAGCTTGGCCGATAGATCTGGGGCCAACGTCCTGACTTTC.

J is TRBJ2-4 and V is TRBV2; D remains unclear. CDR1 is SNHLY, CDR2 FYNNEI, per germline. V lost 7 bases and J 2 bases, leaving 15 bases between the germline ends. This CDR3 is built from 15 residues. CDR3 residues: CASTQRRTTKNIQYF. CDR3 nucleotide sequence: TGTGCCAGCACCCAACGCAGAACAACCAAAAACATTCAGTACTTC. Full variable domain (remainder filled in from reference TRBV2 and TRBJ2-4): EPEVTQTPSHQVTQMGQEVILRCVPISNHLYFYWYRQILGQKVEFLVSFYNNEISEKSEIFDDQFSVERPDGSNFTLKIRSTKLEDSAMYFCASTQRRTTKNIQYFGAGTRLSVL.

The V gene is TRBV9, the J gene TRBJ2-7; D ambiguous. Germline lookup yields CDR1 SGDLS and CDR2 YYNGEE. The CDR3 totals 13 residues. Trimming removed 1 base from V and 5 bases from J, with 10 bases in between. The CDR3 DNA reads as TGTGCCAGCAGCGTAAACATTGCGGACGAGCAGTACTTC. This encodes CASSVNIADEQYF.

This chain links TRBV9 with TRBJ2-7; a possible D gene is TRBD1 (5 bases). This CDR3 is 12 amino acids long. The germline V gene encodes CDR1 SGDLS and CDR2 YYNGEE. V dropped 3 bases and J dropped 3 bases, with 7 bases sitting between them. The CDR3 coding sequence is TGTGCCAGCAGCGCCACAGGCTACGAGCAGTACTTC. Amino acids: CASSATGYEQYF.

V and J are TRBV28 and TRBJ2-4; D is perhaps TRBD2 (7 bases). Germline CDR1 MDHEN, CDR2 SYDVKM. The CDR3 sequence is 12 residues long. The V gene lost 11 bases and the J gene lost 8 bases, with 16 bases spanning the gap. The CDR3 coding sequence is TGTGCCTCAACGGGGGGCGGGGACATTCAGTACTTC. Its protein product is CASTGGGDIQYF.

V gene TRBV14 combines with J gene TRBJ1-1; 7 bases match TRBD1. V lost 2 bases, J lost 6 bases, and 0 bases stayed unmatched. Germline V CDR1 and CDR2: SGHDN, FVKESK. The CDR3 loop spans 12 amino acids. The CDR3 loop reads CASSQQGAEAFF. The DNA of the CDR3 is TGTGCCAGCAGCCAACAGGGGGCTGAAGCTTTCTTT.

V and J are TRBV10-3 and TRBJ1-2, with D unclear. Germline CDR1 reads ENHRY; CDR2 reads SYGVKD. V lost 5 bases, J lost 5 bases, and 9 bases lay in between. CDR3 length: 12 residues. This CDR3 is CAISRGDYGYTF. CDR3 in DNA: TGTGCCATCAGTCGGGGAGATTATGGCTACACCTTC.

The chain has TRBV2 and TRBJ2-5; the D gene is possibly TRBD2 (6 bases). V lost 8 bases, J lost 7 bases, and 26 bases lay in between. Germline V gives CDR1 SNHLY, CDR2 FYNNEI. The length of the CDR3 is 16 residues. CDR3 protein: CASSSRSGTRGGTQYF. CDR3 coding DNA: TGTGCCAGCTCCTCTAGGTCCGGGACTCGTGGAGGGACCCAGTACTTC.